The 15 T cell receptor beta chains below come from one sample, sequenced in a study of Ad26.COV2.S vaccination and SARS-CoV-2 variants. Using immunoSEQ multiplex PCR, the repertoire was profiled, and TCRdb retains in-frame clones only, with some absent. This repertoire shows about 350,000 clones, more than 75% found once; its top ten account for about 3.3%. The sample's treatment: 19 received Ad26.COV2.S at low or high dose, single or two shots; a few received placebo; per-sample allocation not given. Samples analyzed were those drawn on day 63 after the first vaccine or placebo injection. The source was peripheral blood, collected in a trial of Ad26.COV2.S vaccine versus placebo. The receptor set was obtained from a person aged 18-60 years who received the Ad26.COV2.S COVID-19 vaccine or a placebo.

The chain has TRBV9 and TRBJ2-7; TRBD2 matches at 10 bases. After removal of 0 bases from V and 2 bases from J, the junction contained 2 bases not matched to a gene. CDR1 SGDLS and CDR2 YYNGEE come from the germline V gene. The CDR3 runs to 15 residues. The CDR3 loop is CASSVASGGTYEQYF. CDR3 bases: TGTGCCAGCAGCGTAGCTAGCGGGGGAACCTACGAGCAGTACTTC.

The V and J genes are TRBV5-8 and TRBJ1-2; D remains unclear. CDR1 and CDR2 from the germline V gene are SGHTS and YDEGEE. V lost 3 bases, J lost 4 bases, and 13 bases lay in between. There are 14 residues in the CDR3. The CDR3 nucleotides read TGTGCCAGCAGCTCGTTGGCAGCCGCCTATGGCTACACCTTC. Protein: CASSSLAAAYGYTF.

The chain carries TRBV4-3 and TRBJ2-2; no firm D call. The germline V gene has CDR1 LGHNA and CDR2 YSLEER. V lost 0 bases and J lost 6, with 8 bases in between. The CDR3 loop spans 14 amino acids. CDR3: CASSQESEAGELFF. The DNA for the CDR3 is TGCGCCAGCAGCCAAGAGTCAGAGGCCGGGGAGCTGTTTTTT.

V usage is TRBV7-2 and J usage is TRBJ2-5; 10 positions agree with TRBD2. Trimming cost V 6 bases and J 5 bases; bases outside gene matches: 12. Germline V CDR1 and CDR2: SGHTA, FQGNSA. This CDR3 contains 16 residues. CDR3 nucleotides: TGTGCCAGCAGTCGGCTGGCTAGCGGGAGCGGGGAGACCCAGTACTTC. Amino acids: CASSRLASGSGETQYF.

In its sample, this clone was seen a few times. The chain recombines TRBV18 with TRBJ1-5; weak D call: TRBD1 (5 bases). The CDR3 is made up of 13 amino acids. In germline, CDR1 is KGHSH, CDR2 LQKENI. The V end was cut by 5 bases, the J end by 3 bases, with 8 bases between. CDR3 coding DNA: TGTGCCAGCTCAGACAGTTACAATCAGCCCCAGCATTTT. Translated: CASSDSYNQPQHF.

The chain carries TRBV19 and TRBJ1-2; tentatively, D is TRBD1 (6 bases). This CDR3 is 17 amino acids long. Germline CDR1 and CDR2: LNHDA and SQIVND (reference sequence). Trimming took 0 bases from V and 0 from J, leaving 14 bases between them. CDR3 amino acids: CASSIEDRDVANYGYTF. CDR3 sequence (DNA): TGTGCCAGTAGTATAGAGGACAGAGATGTTGCTAACTATGGCTACACCTTC.

The chain joins TRBV4-3 to TRBJ1-4; D remains unclear. With 0 bases removed from V and 2 bases from J, the gap between germline ends came to 13 bases. The CDR3 runs 17 residues. Per the germline V gene, CDR1 is LGHNA and CDR2 is YSLEER. The CDR3 DNA sequence: TGCGCCAGCAGCCAAGACGGCAGCCTCGTGACTAATGAAAAACTGTTTTTT. Residues: CASSQDGSLVTNEKLFF.

The chain employs TRBV7-2 and TRBJ1-5; the match to TRBD1 covers 7 bases. CDR3 length: 15 residues. V shed 1 base, J shed 4 bases, and the junction held 4 bases outside the gene matches. Germline V gene sequence: CDR1 SGHTA, CDR2 FQGNSA. The CDR3, as DNA: TGTGCCAGCAGCTTAGAGGGGGCTCGTAATCAGCCCCAGCATTTT. This encodes CASSLEGARNQPQHF.

The chain has TRBV3-1 (or the pseudogene TRBV3-2) and TRBJ2-1, with 12 positions matching TRBD2. The CDR3 runs to 17 residues. Germline lookup yields CDR1 LGHDT and CDR2 YNNKEL (reference sequence). Trimming at V came to 0 bases and at J to 4 bases, leaving 4 bases not matched to a gene. The CDR3 bases are TGTGCCAGCAGCCAAGATCTAGCGGGAGGGCCTTACAATGAGCAGTTCTTC. It specifies CASSQDLAGGPYNEQFF.

The genes are TRBV18 and TRBJ2-7, with 7 bases that match TRBD2. Germline CDR1 reads KGHSH; CDR2 reads LQKENI. The length of the CDR3 is 16 residues. Germline trimming cut 3 bases from V and 0 bases from J; bases unmatched to any gene: 8. This CDR3 is CASSPGGRTGSYEQYF. CDR3 DNA: TGTGCCAGCTCACCGGGAGGGAGGACGGGCTCCTACGAGCAGTACTTC.

This clone was detected only a few times. CDR3 region: CASSAGGGGTDTQYF. The CDR3 DNA reads TGCGCCAGCAGCGCTGGCGGGGGGGGCACAGATACGCAGTATTTT. This chain links TRBV5-1 with TRBJ2-3; 9 bases map to TRBD2. Germline trimming cut 4 bases from V and 1 base from J; bases unmatched to any gene: 4. Germline V CDR1 and CDR2: SGHRS, YFSETQ. The CDR3 spans 15 residues.

The chain has TRBV6-5 and TRBJ1-2; possibly TRBD1 for D (5 bases). The CDR3 sequence is 12 residues long. Trimming stripped 7 bases from V and 4 bases from J, with 10 bases between. Germline V gene data show CDR1 as MNHEY and CDR2 as SVGAGI. In DNA form, the CDR3 reads TGTGCCAGCACCCGAAGGGGCTATGGCTACACCTTC. It yields the protein CASTRRGYGYTF.

The J gene is TRBJ2-5, the V gene TRBV6-1; D might be TRBD2 (6 bases). Looked up from germline, CDR1 is MNHNS and CDR2 is SASEGT. The CDR3 consists of 15 residues. Deletions cut 3 bases from V and 3 bases from J, with 14 bases between. CDR3 protein: CASSDGGRAEETQYF. CDR3 in DNA: TGTGCCAGCAGTGACGGGGGTCGGGCAGAAGAGACCCAGTACTTC.

V and J are TRBV3-1 (or the pseudogene TRBV3-2) and TRBJ2-1, with a tentative D call TRBD2 (5 bases). CDR1 is LGHDT, CDR2 YNNKEL, per germline (reference sequence). Trimming took off 0 bases at V and 4 bases at J, with 10 bases between the two ends. The CDR3 sequence is 15 residues long. The CDR3 region is CASSQDTDSYNEQFF. CDR3 nucleotides: TGTGCCAGCAGCCAAGATACGGACTCGTACAATGAGCAGTTCTTC.

The chain is built from TRBV5-1 and TRBJ2-7; the match to TRBD2 covers 13 bases. V was clipped by 0 bases and J by 5 bases; unmatched bases: 5. CDR3 size: 16 residues. The germline V gene has CDR1 SGHRS and CDR2 YFSETQ. Here the CDR3 reads CASSLGWTSGSNEQYF. CDR3 coding DNA: TGCGCCAGCAGCTTGGGGTGGACTAGCGGGAGTAACGAGCAGTACTTC.